A selection of T cell receptor beta chains follows, all from one sample in a study of blood T cell repertoires in COVID-19. The repertoire was sequenced with immunoSEQ multiplex PCR; TCRdb's copy has only in-frame clones and lacks some. The sample holds over 200,000 clones, 84% seen once. Material: peripheral blood. These receptors were obtained from a woman in her 50s with active or convalescent COVID-19. Each CDR3 is given with its conserved first and last residue. A D gene is named only where the DNA matches it firmly. Where a row states a size, it is once, few, many or the class of an expanded clone; other rows omit it.

V gene,D gene,J gene,clone size,CDR3 protein,CDR3 DNA
TRBV28,TRBD1,TRBJ1-6,few,CASSSGTGYSPLHF,TGTGCCAGCAGTTCCGGGACAGGGTATTCACCCCTCCACTTT
TRBV19,NA,TRBJ2-5,NA,CASSSQGVETQYF,TGTGCCAGTAGTTCCCAGGGTGTAGAGACCCAGTACTTC
TRBV11-2,TRBD2,TRBJ2-1,NA,CASSLLGGPYNEQFF,TGTGCCAGCAGCTTACTGGGAGGGCCATACAATGAGCAGTTCTTC
TRBV28,TRBD2,TRBJ2-4,NA,CASSPAGVNIQYF,TGTGCCAGCAGCCCAGCGGGGGTAAACATTCAGTACTTC
TRBV29-1,NA,TRBJ1-1,NA,CSVGVNTEAFF,TGCAGCGTTGGAGTGAACACTGAAGCTTTCTTT
TRBV5-1,NA,TRBJ1-2,NA,CASSLEVQSYYGYTF,TGCGCCAGCAGCTTGGAAGTCCAGTCTTACTATGGCTACACCTTC
TRBV5-4,NA,TRBJ2-1,NA,CASREAHRLDEQFF,TGTGCCAGCAGAGAGGCGCATCGCTTGGATGAGCAGTTCTTC
TRBV18,TRBD2,TRBJ2-1,NA,CASSPHPAGVSLARGEQFF,TGTGCCAGCTCACCCCATCCAGCGGGAGTGTCTCTAGCACGAGGGGAGCAGTTCTTC
TRBV11-1,NA,TRBJ1-1,NA,CASSSDLQANTEAFF,TGTGCCAGCAGCTCGGATTTGCAGGCGAACACTGAAGCTTTCTTT
TRBV18,TRBD2,TRBJ2-5,NA,CASSPPGSGISETQYF,TGTGCCAGCTCACCCCCGGGTAGCGGGATTTCAGAGACCCAGTACTTC
TRBV28,NA,TRBJ1-5,NA,CASRSSNQPQHF,TGTGCCAGCAGGTCGAGCAATCAGCCCCAGCATTTT
TRBV13,NA,TRBJ1-2,NA,CASSSLGGARGYTF,TGTGCCAGCAGCTCTCTGGGGGGAGCGAGGGGCTACACCTTC
TRBV28,NA,TRBJ1-5,NA,CASSWAPGNQPQHF,TGTGCCAGCAGTTGGGCCCCAGGGAATCAGCCCCAGCATTTT
TRBV19,TRBD1,TRBJ1-5,NA,CASSRQGVVQPQHF,TGTGCCAGTAGTAGACAGGGGGTTGTTCAGCCCCAGCATTTT
TRBV5-1,TRBD2,TRBJ2-7,once,CASRPGTSGDEQYF,TGCGCCAGCAGGCCCGGGACTAGCGGAGACGAGCAGTACTTC
TRBV28,NA,TRBJ1-2,few,CASAGGSNYGYTF,TGTGCCAGCGCCGGCGGATCTAACTATGGCTACACCTTC
TRBV3-1/TRBV3-2,NA,TRBJ2-2,NA,CASKRGGVTGELFF,TGTGCCAGCAAACGGGGCGGGGTCACCGGGGAGCTGTTTTTT
TRBV5-1,TRBD2,TRBJ2-6,NA,CASSATAGGANVLTF,TGCGCCAGCAGCGCGACAGCGGGAGGGGCCAACGTCCTGACTTTC
TRBV2,NA,TRBJ2-2,NA,CASSEQGGTPGELFF,TGTGCCAGCAGTGAGCAGGGCGGGACGCCCGGGGAGCTGTTTTTT
TRBV5-8,TRBD1,TRBJ1-2,NA,CASSYWTGGSGYTF,TGTGCCAGCAGCTACTGGACAGGGGGCTCTGGCTACACCTTC
TRBV29-1,TRBD1,TRBJ1-1,NA,CSVEKQGGMNTEAFF,TGCAGCGTTGAAAAACAGGGGGGTATGAACACTGAAGCTTTCTTT
TRBV5-1,NA,TRBJ1-6,NA,CASSLSETDNSPLHF,TGCGCCAGCAGCTTGAGTGAGACAGACAATTCACCCCTCCACTTT
TRBV10-3,TRBD1,TRBJ2-3,NA,CATRDRDTDTQYF,TGTGCCACCCGGGACAGGGACACAGATACGCAGTATTTT
TRBV7-9,TRBD2,TRBJ2-3,once,CASSWTSGPAPDTQYF,TGTGCCAGCAGCTGGACTAGCGGCCCGGCCCCAGATACGCAGTATTTT
TRBV7-7,NA,TRBJ2-3,NA,CASSSTGFTDTQYF,TGTGCCAGCAGCTCGACAGGATTCACAGATACGCAGTATTTT
TRBV28,NA,TRBJ1-3,once,CASSFAAASGNTIYF,TGTGCCAGCAGTTTCGCGGCAGCCTCTGGAAACACCATATATTTT
TRBV24-1,NA,TRBJ2-5,NA,CATSGTEFYQETQYF,TGTGCCACCAGTGGAACAGAGTTTTACCAAGAGACCCAGTACTTC
TRBV6-5,NA,TRBJ1-5,NA,CASRRGSGQPQHF,TGTGCCAGCAGGAGGGGGTCCGGTCAGCCCCAGCATTTT
TRBV7-2,TRBD2,TRBJ2-5,once,CASSSAPSAGGRGTQYF,TGTGCCAGCAGCTCCGCCCCGTCAGCGGGAGGGAGGGGGACCCAGTACTTC
TRBV27,NA,TRBJ1-5,NA,CASSLGVGPRRLQGDDQPQHF,TGTGCCAGCAGTTTAGGAGTGGGGCCTAGGCGGTTACAGGGAGATGATCAGCCCCAGCATTTT
TRBV15,NA,TRBJ1-1,NA,CATSRVKGMNTEAFF,TGTGCCACCAGCAGAGTTAAGGGGATGAACACTGAAGCTTTCTTT
TRBV18,TRBD1,TRBJ2-5,once,CASSPPTGGYKETQYF,TGTGCCAGCTCACCTCCCACAGGGGGGTATAAAGAGACCCAGTACTTC
TRBV19,NA,TRBJ1-5,once,CASKNGPGNNQPQHF,TGTGCCAGTAAAAATGGTCCGGGAAACAATCAGCCCCAGCATTTT
TRBV19,TRBD2,TRBJ2-1,NA,CASKRDPYNEQFF,TGTGCCAGCAAGCGGGACCCCTACAATGAGCAGTTCTTC
TRBV7-9,NA,TRBJ2-5,NA,CASSPAGAYQETQYF,TGTGCCAGCAGCCCCGCAGGGGCGTACCAAGAGACCCAGTACTTC
TRBV24-1,TRBD1,TRBJ2-1,NA,CATSVGQGLQDEQFF,TGTGCCACCAGTGTCGGACAGGGTCTGCAGGATGAGCAGTTCTTC
TRBV7-9,NA,TRBJ1-4,once,CASSLEGVEKLFF,TGTGCCAGCAGCTTAGAGGGGGTTGAAAAACTGTTTTTT
TRBV2,NA,TRBJ2-5,NA,CASSEERFTQYF,TGTGCCAGCAGTGAAGAGAGGTTCACCCAGTACTTC
TRBV5-6,TRBD2,TRBJ2-5,NA,CASSFKTSGGLGYF,TGTGCCAGCAGCTTCAAGACTAGCGGGGGGCTCGGATACTTC
TRBV5-1,TRBD1,TRBJ1-2,NA,CASSRDRGSHGYTF,TGCGCCAGCAGCCGGGACAGGGGATCGCATGGCTACACCTTC
TRBV3-1/TRBV3-2,TRBD1,TRBJ1-2,NA,CASSHGTAYGYTF,TGTGCCAGCAGCCACGGGACAGCCTATGGCTACACCTTC
TRBV4-1,TRBD1,TRBJ1-2,once,CASSPSPGQGPSDYGYTF,TGCGCCAGCAGCCCGAGCCCGGGACAGGGGCCGTCTGATTATGGCTACACCTTC
TRBV19,TRBD1,TRBJ1-5,NA,CATKLGRGESNQPQHF,TGTGCCACAAAGTTGGGCAGGGGGGAGAGCAATCAGCCCCAGCATTTT
TRBV7-3,NA,TRBJ2-1,NA,CASSLRGRGSYNEQFF,TGTGCCAGCAGCTTACGGGGGAGAGGGTCCTACAATGAGCAGTTCTTC
TRBV4-1,TRBD1,TRBJ2-5,NA,CASRGQGARETQYF,TGCGCCAGCAGGGGACAGGGGGCGCGAGAGACCCAGTACTTC
TRBV7-9,NA,TRBJ1-2,NA,CASSLDRDRYGYTF,TGTGCCAGCAGCTTAGACAGGGATAGGTATGGCTACACCTTC
TRBV2,NA,TRBJ2-7,NA,CASSVTALRGYF,TGTGCCAGCAGCGTAACAGCCCTTAGGGGGTACTTC
TRBV29-1,TRBD1,TRBJ1-2,NA,CSVEVPGQTSNYGYTF,TGCAGCGTTGAAGTCCCGGGACAGACATCTAACTATGGCTACACCTTC
TRBV18,TRBD1,TRBJ1-3,NA,CASSPPSTTGLENTIYF,TGTGCCAGCTCACCACCTAGTACGACAGGGCTTGAAAACACCATATATTTT
TRBV5-4,TRBD2,TRBJ2-3,NA,CASSSERGGSTDTQYF,TGTGCCAGCAGCTCTGAGCGGGGGGGGAGCACAGATACGCAGTATTTT
TRBV20-1,NA,TRBJ1-4,NA,CSASWGAGAEKLFF,TGCAGTGCTAGTTGGGGTGCAGGGGCCGAAAAACTGTTTTTT
TRBV5-1,TRBD2,TRBJ2-1,NA,CASSPLAGGTNEQFF,TGCGCCAGCAGCCCTCTAGCGGGAGGGACAAATGAGCAGTTCTTC
TRBV30,NA,TRBJ1-2,NA,CAWSGQAYGYTF,TGTGCCTGGAGTGGGCAGGCCTATGGCTACACCTTC